Following are 30 T cell receptor beta chains from one sample sequenced in a study of T cell clonotyping in hematopoietic cell transplantation. The time point denotes: recipient sample about 28 days before transplant, after cytoreduction. Profiling relied on immunoSEQ multiplex PCR, and the TCRdb table lists in-frame clones only, not all of them. The table includes fewer than 25,000 clones, 70% to 80% detected once. Sample: peripheral blood mononuclear cells, taken before stem cell transplant. Every receptor here comes from a man aged 60-69 years with acute myeloid leukemia. Some clones in this sample may be carry-over from other donors' samples.

This chain uses TRBV6-5 with TRBJ2-7; 7 bases are a match to TRBD2. The CDR3 length is 15 residues. The V gene's germline CDR1 is MNHEY and CDR2 SVGAGI. The junction had 11 bases not matched to a gene; V was cut back by 6 bases and J by 3 bases. DNA for the CDR3: TGTGCCAGCAGCCATATAAGCGGGGAGTACTACGAGCAGTACTTC. Amino acids: CASSHISGEYYEQYF.

The V gene is TRBV29-1, the J gene TRBJ2-1, with 8 bases matching TRBD2. Germline V gene lookup returns CDR1 SQVTM and CDR2 ANQGSEA. CDR3 length: 13 residues. Trimming took 7 bases from V and 10 from J; bases not matched to a gene: 12. CDR3 nucleotide sequence: TGCAGCGGTCAGACTAGCGCGGCGGGGGAGCAGTTCTTC. Translation gives CSGQTSAAGEQFF.

The V and J genes are TRBV7-2 and TRBJ1-5; 8 bases align to TRBD1. The CDR3 runs 18 residues. CDR1 is SGHTA and CDR2 is FQGNSA in the germline V gene. V lost 1 base, J lost 0 bases, and 8 bases stayed unmatched. CDR3 in amino acids: CASSLVGSGQGSNQPQHF. In nucleotides, the CDR3 is TGTGCCAGCAGCTTAGTAGGAAGCGGACAGGGTAGCAATCAGCCCCAGCATTTT.

The chain has TRBV9 and TRBJ1-3, with D maybe TRBD1 (6 bases). The CDR3 contains 16 residues. The germline CDR1 and CDR2 sequences are SGDLS and YYNGEE. V was pared by 3 bases and J by 3 bases, with 16 bases between. The CDR3 nucleotides read TGTGCCAGCAGCGCAGGGGAAAAGGCCCTTGGAAACACCATATATTTT. Its protein is CASSAGEKALGNTIYF.

The J gene is TRBJ1-2, the V gene TRBV7-8; 9 bases fit TRBD1. The CDR3 extends over 14 amino acids. V lost 6 bases, J lost 5 bases, and 7 bases stayed unmatched. Germline V gene lookup returns CDR1 SGHVS and CDR2 FQNEAQ. CDR3 in amino acids: CASSRIQGAYGYTF. The CDR3 nucleotides are TGTGCCAGCAGTCGAATACAGGGGGCGTATGGCTACACCTTC.

The chain links TRBV19 to TRBJ1-1, with TRBD1 matching over 9 bases. Losses at the gene ends were 5 bases for V and 3 bases for J; bases not matched to a gene: 10. CDR1 and CDR2 (germline): LNHDA, SQIVND (reference sequence). CDR3 size: 16 residues. CDR3 region: CASSARQGGVDTEAFF. The CDR3 bases are TGTGCCAGTAGTGCGCGACAGGGGGGTGTGGACACTGAAGCTTTCTTT.

The genes are TRBV25-1 and TRBJ2-1, with D possibly being TRBD1 (6 bases). Germline-derived CDR1 and CDR2 are MGHDK and SYGVNS. Between the trimmed V and J ends, which lost 3 bases and 9 bases, there was a span of 15 bases. This CDR3 is 14 amino acids long. CDR3 residues: CASSDIQGSVEQFF. The CDR3 DNA reads TGTGCCAGCAGTGACATACAGGGTTCGGTTGAGCAGTTCTTC.

The chain uses TRBV7-8 and TRBJ2-1; 8 positions agree with TRBD2. The germline CDR1 and CDR2 sequences are SGHVS and FQNEAQ. J gave up 4 bases and V 3 bases, and 8 bases lay outside the gene matches. The CDR3 spans 16 residues. The CDR3 spells CASSFDTSGGYNEQFF. The CDR3 nucleotides are TGTGCCAGCAGCTTTGACACTAGCGGAGGGTACAATGAGCAGTTCTTC.

V is TRBV7-2 and J is TRBJ1-2; D gene unclear. Trimming cost V 1 base and J 4 bases, with 4 bases left between them. CDR3 size: 12 residues. Germline V gene sequence: CDR1 SGHTA, CDR2 FQGNSA. CDR3 in amino acids: CASSLEGYGYTF. The DNA of the CDR3 is TGTGCCAGCAGCTTAGAGGGCTATGGCTACACCTTC.

This clone was recorded a few times. DNA for the CDR3: TGTGCCAGCAGAGTTAGGGGGGAGGGTCAGCCCCAGCATTTT. It codes for CASRVRGEGQPQHF. V gene TRBV27 combines with J gene TRBJ1-5; a weak D match, TRBD1 (6 bases). CDR1 MNHEY and CDR2 SMNVEV come from the germline V gene (reference sequence). V lost 6 bases and J lost 6, with 15 bases in between. The CDR3 runs 14 residues.

This sequence joins TRBV7-2 and TRBJ2-7; D is possibly TRBD1 (5 bases). From germline, CDR1 is SGHTA and CDR2 FQGNSA. V gave up 4 bases and J gave up 0 bases, with 10 bases separating them. The CDR3 has 14 residues. In DNA form, the CDR3 reads TGTGCCAGCAGCTCCCCCGGACACTCCTACGAGCAGTACTTC. Encoded protein: CASSSPGHSYEQYF.

The chain recombines TRBV19 with TRBJ1-3, with D perhaps matching TRBD1 (5 bases). V was clipped by 4 bases and J by 1 base, with 11 bases between them. Germline assignment: CDR1 LNHDA and CDR2 SQIVND (reference sequence). The CDR3 length is 15 residues. This CDR3 is CASSRDRASGNTIYF. The CDR3 region has the DNA TGTGCCAGTAGTAGGGACCGGGCTTCTGGAAACACCATATATTTT. The full variable domain, with the rest looked up from reference TRBV19 and TRBJ1-3, is DGGITQSPKYLFRKEGQNVTLSCEQNLNHDAMYWYRQDPGQGLRLIYYSQIVNDFQKGDIAEGYSVSREKKESFPLTVTSAQKNPTAFYLCASSRDRASGNTIYFGEGSWLTVV.

This clone was seen just once. V usage is TRBV7-9 and J usage is TRBJ2-7, with D possibly TRBD1 on 5 matching bases. Per germline, CDR1 SEHNR and CDR2 FQNEAQ (reference sequence). The CDR3 covers 15 residues. V lost 5 bases and J 0 bases, leaving 14 bases between the germline ends. The CDR3 loop reads CASSTRVNSSYEQYF. The CDR3 coding sequence is TGTGCCAGCAGCACCAGGGTTAATAGCTCCTACGAGCAGTACTTC.

The genes are TRBV30 and TRBJ1-1, with a possible D match to TRBD1 (5 bases). Looked up from germline, CDR1 is GTSNPN and CDR2 is SVGIG (reference sequence). Trimming removed 8 bases from V and 4 bases from J, with 11 bases in between. CDR3 length equals 11 residues. The CDR3 sequence: CAGDGGTEAFF. The CDR3 DNA sequence: TGTGCCGGGGACGGAGGCACTGAAGCTTTCTTT.

The chain uses TRBV4-2 and TRBJ2-5; 8 nucleotides line up with TRBD2. Looked up from germline, CDR1 is LGHNA and CDR2 is YNFKEQ. The CDR3 spans 17 residues. J lost 8 bases, V lost 0 bases, and 14 bases had no gene match. This chain's CDR3 is CASSQEVVAGFLSTQYF. DNA of the CDR3: TGTGCCAGCAGCCAAGAGGTCGTAGCGGGGTTTCTCAGCACCCAGTACTTC.

The CDR3 loop reads CASSSFGVSSYEQYF. For the CDR3, the DNA is TGTGCCAGCAGTTCATTCGGCGTTAGCTCCTACGAGCAGTACTTC. The chain recombines TRBV27 with TRBJ2-7; D gene unclear. This CDR3 spans 15 amino acids. V was pared by 4 bases and J by 0 bases, with 13 bases between. Looked up from germline, CDR1 is MNHEY and CDR2 is SMNVEV (reference sequence).

A single count supports this clone. This chain joins TRBV10-3 and TRBJ2-3, with 10 bases lining up with TRBD1. The J segment lost 14 bases and the V segment lost 4 bases, leaving 9 bases of the junction unmatched. There are 13 residues in the CDR3. Germline CDR1 ENHRY, CDR2 SYGVKD. The CDR3 DNA follows: TGTGCCATCAGTGTCTCCGGGACAGGGGACAGGTATTTT. This encodes CAISVSGTGDRYF.

The chain combines TRBV7-2 with TRBJ2-7, with D possibly called TRBD1 or TRBD2 (5 bases each). There are 16 residues in the CDR3. V gave up 2 bases and J gave up 2 bases, with 16 bases separating them. The V gene's germline CDR1 is SGHTA and CDR2 FQGNSA. The CDR3 nucleotides are TGTGCCAGCAGCTTATTTGGGGGTCAGAACCCCTACGAGCAGTACTTC. Its translation: CASSLFGGQNPYEQYF.

This chain connects TRBV30 to TRBJ2-7; D is unresolved. V was clipped by 0 bases and J by 4 bases, with 4 bases between them. The V gene's germline CDR1 is GTSNPN and CDR2 SVGIG (reference sequence). This CDR3 has 11 amino acids. The DNA for the CDR3 is TGTGCCTGGAGTGTACAGTACGAGCAGTACTTC. Its protein is CAWSVQYEQYF. The whole variable domain, remainder taken from reference TRBV30 and TRBJ2-7, is SQTIHQWPATLVQPVGSPLSLECTVEGTSNPNLYWYRQAAGRGLQLLFYSVGIGQISSEVPQNLSASRPQDRQFILSSKKLLLSDSGFYLCAWSVQYEQYFGPGTRLTVT.

The V call is TRBV30, the J call TRBJ1-5, with D unresolved. The V gene's germline CDR1 is GTSNPN and CDR2 SVGIG (reference sequence). The CDR3 extends over 14 amino acids. Trimming removed 5 bases at V and 6 bases at J, with 17 bases between. The CDR3, as DNA: TGTGCCTGGTTCCCGACGGGGTGGGCTCAGCCCCAGCATTTT. It is translated as CAWFPTGWAQPQHF.

This clone was detected a few times. The chain combines TRBV15 with TRBJ1-6; D uncertain. V was trimmed by 0 bases and J by 8 bases, leaving 5 bases between them. This CDR3 is 13 amino acids long. The germline gives CDR1 LNHNV, CDR2 YYDKDF (reference sequence). The DNA for the CDR3 is TGTGCCACCAGCAGAGATCAGGATTCACCCCTCCACTTT. Its translation is CATSRDQDSPLHF.

The V gene is TRBV2, the J gene TRBJ1-6, with D maybe TRBD1 (5 bases). Germline assignment: CDR1 SNHLY and CDR2 FYNNEI. V lost 3 bases and J lost 7, with 13 bases in between. The CDR3 extends over 15 amino acids. The DNA of the CDR3 is TGTGCCAGCAGTGAGCAGGGCACTTGGAATTCACCCCTCCACTTT. This gives the protein CASSEQGTWNSPLHF.

The chain joins TRBV11-1 to TRBJ2-7; TRBD2 matches at 10 bases. The CDR3 is made up of 15 amino acids. Germline V gene lookup returns CDR1 SGHAT and CDR2 FQDESV (reference sequence). Germline trimming cut 1 base from V and 5 bases from J; bases unmatched to any gene: 5. CDR3 nucleotide sequence: TGTGCCAGCAGCTTAGACAGCGGGGGGGTCCACGAGCAGTACTTC. The encoded protein is CASSLDSGGVHEQYF.

This clone was observed a few times. The V call is TRBV30, the J call TRBJ1-1; no clear D. The V gene's germline CDR1 is GTSNPN and CDR2 SVGIG (reference sequence). This CDR3 comprises 13 residues. The V end was cut by 0 bases, the J end by 3 bases, with 8 bases between. The CDR3 coding sequence is TGTGCCTGGAGTGTAGGGCGGGACACTGAAGCTTTCTTT. Translation: CAWSVGRDTEAFF.

The V call is TRBV5-4, the J call TRBJ2-5, with 8 bases identical to TRBD2. The CDR3 runs 17 residues. Germline assignment: CDR1 SGHNT and CDR2 YYREEE (reference sequence). V lost 2 bases and J lost 4; bases outside the gene matches: 13. The CDR3 here is CASSFPTPTSGVETQYF. CDR3 in DNA: TGTGCCAGCAGCTTCCCGACACCCACTAGCGGCGTAGAGACCCAGTACTTC.

This chain connects TRBV5-7 to TRBJ2-7; D is ambiguous. TRBV5-7 is an ORF, with its function uncertain. This CDR3 is 11 amino acids long. V was pared by 0 bases and J by 4 bases, with 2 bases between. The CDR3 nucleotides read TGTGCCAGCAGCTTGGGGTACGAGCAGTACTTC. Its protein product is CASSLGYEQYF.

This clone came up a few times. This rearrangement joins TRBV28 to TRBJ2-1, with D possibly being TRBD1 (5 bases). Germline loops: CDR1 MDHEN, CDR2 SYDVKM. The CDR3 extends over 12 amino acids. The V end lost 7 bases, the J end lost 10 bases, and 14 bases lay between the germline ends. CDR3 nucleotide sequence: TGTGCCAGCACCCTGGGGCTGGGGGAGCAGTTCTTC. Protein: CASTLGLGEQFF.

The chain combines TRBV11-2 with TRBJ2-7; D is unclear. V was shortened by 1 base and J by 9 bases, with 13 bases between the two germline ends. This CDR3 region has 13 residues. Germline V gene sequence: CDR1 SGHAT, CDR2 FQNNGV. CDR3 protein: CASSLALGSGQYF. CDR3 nucleotide sequence: TGTGCCAGCAGCTTAGCGCTGGGATCGGGGCAGTACTTC.

This clone is categorized as medium-sized. Here the CDR3 DNA reads TGTGCCAGCAGTGTTGGCAGCGGGGGGGCTTTTGAGCAGTTCTTC. The encoded protein is CASSVGSGGAFEQFF. This rearrangement joins TRBV2 to TRBJ2-1, with 10 bases aligning to TRBD2. Trimming at V came to 4 bases and at J to 9 bases, leaving 9 bases not matched to a gene. Germline V lookup: CDR1 SNHLY, CDR2 FYNNEI. There are 15 residues in the CDR3.

This chain uses TRBV6-6 with TRBJ2-7; weak D call: TRBD1 (5 bases). Trimming removed 0 bases from V and 7 bases from J, with 7 bases in between. Germline CDR1 is MNHNY and CDR2 is SVGAGI (reference sequence). The CDR3 extends over 12 amino acids. Here the CDR3 reads CASSYSTEEQYF. CDR3 nucleotides: TGTGCCAGCAGTTACTCGACAGAAGAGCAGTACTTC.